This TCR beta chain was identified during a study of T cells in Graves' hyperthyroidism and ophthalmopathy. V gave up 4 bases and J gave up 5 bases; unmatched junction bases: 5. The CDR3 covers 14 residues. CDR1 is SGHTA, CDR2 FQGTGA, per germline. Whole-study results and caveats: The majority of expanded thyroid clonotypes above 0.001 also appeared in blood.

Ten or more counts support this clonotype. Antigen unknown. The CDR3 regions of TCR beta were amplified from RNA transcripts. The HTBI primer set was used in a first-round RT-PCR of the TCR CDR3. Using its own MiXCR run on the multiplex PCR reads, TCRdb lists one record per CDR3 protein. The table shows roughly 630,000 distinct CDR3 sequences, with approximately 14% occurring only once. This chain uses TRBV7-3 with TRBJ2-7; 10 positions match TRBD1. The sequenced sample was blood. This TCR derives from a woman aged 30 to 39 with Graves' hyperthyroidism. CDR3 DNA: TGTGCCAGCAGCTCTCGCGGGACAGGGGACGAGCAGTACTTC. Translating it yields CASSSRGTGDEQYF.